This TCR beta chain was observed in a study of T cell clonotyping in hematopoietic cell transplantation. The overall study: Recipients' pretransplant samples followed cytoreduction.

Using immunoSEQ multiplex PCR, the repertoire was profiled, and TCRdb retains in-frame clones only, with some absent. This sample has about 19,000 clones; 60% to 80% occur once, and the top ten carry less than 20%. The CDR3 extends over 16 amino acids. Time point described: recipient sample about 28 days before transplant, after cytoreduction. The source of this sequence is a man aged 55-75 years with acute myeloid leukemia. Some clones in this sample may be carry-over from other donors' samples. This material consisted of peripheral blood mononuclear cells, taken before stem cell transplant. The chain is built from TRBV21-1 and TRBJ1-3; the table's D call, TRBD1, has no DNA check behind it. TRBV21-1 is deemed a pseudogene. The CDR3 nucleotides are TGTGCCAGCAGCAACCGGACAGATCAAATTGGAAACACCATATATTTT. This sequence encodes CASSNRTDQIGNTIYF.